A selection of T cell receptor beta chains follows, all from one sample in a study of T cell repertoires in cytomegalovirus infection. TCRdb re-called the reads with MiXCR, one entry per CDR3 protein. The table has some 220,000 distinct CDR3 sequences, 9% to 15% seen once. The specimen sequenced was PBMCs. These receptors were obtained from a human donor in good health (CMV status not recorded). Some clones in this sample may be carry-over from other donors' samples. The CDR3 runs from the conserved cysteine through the conserved F or W.

V: TRBV19
J: TRBJ1-1
CDR3: CASSQPGQGNTEAFF

V: TRBV7-2
J: TRBJ2-1
CDR3: CASSLWTSGGTYNEQFF

V: TRBV12-3/TRBV12-4
J: TRBJ1-3
CDR3: CASGLDTGPGNTIYF

V: TRBV7-2
J: TRBJ2-7
CDR3: CASSPDRAAYEQYF

V: TRBV19
J: TRBJ1-3
CDR3: CASMTPGNTIYF

V: TRBV11-2
J: TRBJ2-7
CDR3: CASSAPSYEQYF

V: TRBV19
J: TRBJ2-7
CDR3: CASSIGGQGYEQYF

V: TRBV28
J: TRBJ2-7
CDR3: CASSSYSTGSGEQYF

V: TRBV12-3/TRBV12-4
J: TRBJ2-1
CDR3: CASSPYVGRISGNEQFF

V: TRBV7-3
J: TRBJ2-2
CDR3: CASRPGGQGRNTGELFF

V: TRBV6-2/TRBV6-3
J: TRBJ2-7
CDR3: CASRDPGGSYEQYF

V: TRBV19
J: TRBJ2-5
CDR3: CASKGAGSGEETQYF

V: TRBV20-1
J: TRBJ1-1
CDR3: CSAGQGTEAFF

V: TRBV20-1
J: TRBJ2-3
CDR3: CSALTSGTDTQYF

V: TRBV3-1
J: TRBJ1-2
CDR3: CASSLQGGSGSTF

V: TRBV7-9
J: TRBJ2-4
CDR3: CASSYTGNIQYF

V: TRBV10-3
J: TRBJ1-3
CDR3: CAISGGIGNTIYF

V: TRBV15
J: TRBJ2-7
CDR3: CATSRAEGHYEQYF

V: TRBV14
J: TRBJ2-5
CDR3: CASSQAGVGETQYF

V: TRBV10-3
J: TRBJ1-5
CDR3: CAMNGDSDQPQHF

V: TRBV20-1
J: TRBJ1-3
CDR3: CSASPRQGGGNTIYF

V: TRBV29-1
J: TRBJ2-7
CDR3: CSVEKQGGGEQYF

V: TRBV7-3
J: TRBJ2-7
CDR3: CASSLTGGSYEQYF

V: TRBV12-3/TRBV12-4
J: TRBJ2-1
CDR3: CASSLRLAGDREQFF

V: TRBV7-2
J: TRBJ1-5
CDR3: CASSLQGTRNQPQHF

V: TRBV6-5
J: TRBJ2-7
CDR3: CASSYSGGRSYEQYF

V: TRBV7-2
J: TRBJ2-4
CDR3: CASSRQGGGGDIQYF

V: TRBV20-1
J: TRBJ1-1
CDR3: CSARGDPVDAEAFF

V: TRBV7-2
J: TRBJ2-1
CDR3: CASSFEVQGASYNEQFF

V: TRBV6-2/TRBV6-3
J: TRBJ2-2
CDR3: CASSFLAVANTGELFF

V: TRBV20-1
J: TRBJ1-2
CDR3: CSARISQGHGYTF

V: TRBV19
J: TRBJ2-4
CDR3: CASSPGQLSRLPPPSIQYF

V: TRBV7-6
J: TRBJ2-5
CDR3: CASSFTGFGQETQYF

V: TRBV9
J: TRBJ1-1
CDR3: CASSKTGTTEAFF

V: TRBV7-9
J: TRBJ2-5
CDR3: CASSLWATSGRIQETQYF

V: TRBV29-1
J: TRBJ2-7
CDR3: CSVVGRGEGYEQYF

V: TRBV20-1
J: TRBJ2-1
CDR3: CSAGTSGTSEQFF

V: TRBV5-1
J: TRBJ2-3
CDR3: CASSSLAEGADTQYF

V: TRBV12-3/TRBV12-4
J: TRBJ2-3
CDR3: CASSKDVAGHGTDTQYF

V: TRBV19
J: TRBJ2-2
CDR3: CASSTTSGRSRTGELFF

V: TRBV28
J: TRBJ1-1
CDR3: CASSQLGQLEAFF

V: TRBV7-2
J: TRBJ2-1
CDR3: CASSLELALGNEQFF

V: TRBV6-1
J: TRBJ2-1
CDR3: CASTKGGSYNEQFF

V: TRBV29-1
J: TRBJ2-1
CDR3: CSVEVFQGGYNEQFF

V: TRBV6-2/TRBV6-3
J: TRBJ2-7
CDR3: CASSGGAAYGEQYF

V: TRBV12-5
J: TRBJ1-6
CDR3: CASGLDPEIYNSPLHF

V: TRBV6-2/TRBV6-3
J: TRBJ1-1
CDR3: CASSYSGPGTVWNTEAFF

V: TRBV7-8
J: TRBJ2-7
CDR3: CASSLARLPPYEQYF

V: TRBV7-8
J: TRBJ2-5
CDR3: CASSLTRKQETQYF

V: TRBV7-2
J: TRBJ2-3
CDR3: CASSLGLDTDTQYF

V: TRBV27
J: TRBJ2-7
CDR3: CASSLSGTSGLYEQYF

V: TRBV7-3
J: TRBJ2-1
CDR3: CASSLESNEQFF

V: TRBV5-1
J: TRBJ2-4
CDR3: CASSLLTIGGSGSKNIQYF

V: TRBV6-1
J: TRBJ2-5
CDR3: CASSYLAGAQETQYF

V: TRBV7-9
J: TRBJ1-1
CDR3: CASSLGSLTGGTEAFF

V: TRBV28
J: TRBJ1-1
CDR3: CASRPTGLNTEAFF

V: TRBV19
J: TRBJ1-6
CDR3: CASRNVISGTGGSPLHF

V: TRBV7-3
J: TRBJ2-7
CDR3: CASSLSGTSDGYEQYF

V: TRBV7-2
J: TRBJ2-5
CDR3: CASSLARGLAGAQYF